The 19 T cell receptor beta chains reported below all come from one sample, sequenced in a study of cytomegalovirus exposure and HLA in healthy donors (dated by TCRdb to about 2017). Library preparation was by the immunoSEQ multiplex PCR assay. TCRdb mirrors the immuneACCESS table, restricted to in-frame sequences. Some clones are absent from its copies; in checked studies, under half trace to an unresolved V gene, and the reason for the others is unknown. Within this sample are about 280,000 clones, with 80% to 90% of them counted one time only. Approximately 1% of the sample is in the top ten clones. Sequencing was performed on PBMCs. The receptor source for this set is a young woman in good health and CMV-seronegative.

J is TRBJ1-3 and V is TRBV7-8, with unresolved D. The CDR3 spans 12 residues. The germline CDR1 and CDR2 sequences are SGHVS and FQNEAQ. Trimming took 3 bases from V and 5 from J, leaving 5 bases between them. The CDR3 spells CASSFERNTIYF. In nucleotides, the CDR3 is TGTGCCAGCAGCTTTGAGAGAAACACCATATATTTT.

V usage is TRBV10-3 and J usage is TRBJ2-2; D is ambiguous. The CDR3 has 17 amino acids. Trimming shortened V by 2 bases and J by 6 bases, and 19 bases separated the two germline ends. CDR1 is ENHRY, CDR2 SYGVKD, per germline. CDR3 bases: TGTGCCATCAGTGAGACAACTGCGGATTCCGGGTCCGGGGAGCTGTTTTTT. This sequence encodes CAISETTADSGSGELFF.

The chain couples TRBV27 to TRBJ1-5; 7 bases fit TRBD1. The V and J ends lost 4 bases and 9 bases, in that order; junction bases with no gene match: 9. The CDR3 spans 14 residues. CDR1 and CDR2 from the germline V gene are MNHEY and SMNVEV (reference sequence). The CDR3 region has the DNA TGTGCCAGCAGTTCGAGACAGGGAATATGGCCCCAGCATTTT. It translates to CASSSRQGIWPQHF.

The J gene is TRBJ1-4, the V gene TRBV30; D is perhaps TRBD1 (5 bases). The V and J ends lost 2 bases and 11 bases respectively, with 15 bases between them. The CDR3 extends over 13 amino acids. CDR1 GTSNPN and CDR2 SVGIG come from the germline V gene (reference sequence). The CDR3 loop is CAWSLRGHSKLFF. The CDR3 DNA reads TGTGCCTGGAGTCTACGAGGACACTCTAAACTGTTTTTT.

CDR3 sequence reads: CASSLVAGVEAFF. The CDR3 DNA is TGTGCCAGCAGTTTAGTTGCCGGGGTTGAAGCTTTCTTT. This chain uses TRBV27 with TRBJ1-1; no clear D gene. The CDR3 contains 13 residues. The V end lost 2 bases, the J end lost 7 bases, and 11 bases lay between the germline ends. Germline V gives CDR1 MNHEY, CDR2 SMNVEV (reference sequence).

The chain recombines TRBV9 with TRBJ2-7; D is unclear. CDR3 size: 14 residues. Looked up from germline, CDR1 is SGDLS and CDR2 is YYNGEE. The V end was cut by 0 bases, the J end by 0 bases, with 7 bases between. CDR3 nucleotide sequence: TGTGCCAGCAGCGTAGGTTCGGGCTCCTACGAGCAGTACTTC. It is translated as CASSVGSGSYEQYF.

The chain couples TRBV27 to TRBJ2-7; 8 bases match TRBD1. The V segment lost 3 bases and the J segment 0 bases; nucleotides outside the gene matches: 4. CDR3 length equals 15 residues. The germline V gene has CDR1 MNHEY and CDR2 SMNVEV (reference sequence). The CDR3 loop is CASSLKGQASYEQYF. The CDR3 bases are TGTGCCAGCAGTTTGAAGGGACAGGCCTCCTACGAGCAGTACTTC.

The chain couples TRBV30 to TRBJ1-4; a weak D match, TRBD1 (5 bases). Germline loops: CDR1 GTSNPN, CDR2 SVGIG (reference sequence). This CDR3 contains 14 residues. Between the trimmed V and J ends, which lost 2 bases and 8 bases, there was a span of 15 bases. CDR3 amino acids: CAWSPGLEGEKLFF. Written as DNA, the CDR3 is TGTGCCTGGAGTCCGGGACTTGAGGGGGAAAAACTGTTTTTT.

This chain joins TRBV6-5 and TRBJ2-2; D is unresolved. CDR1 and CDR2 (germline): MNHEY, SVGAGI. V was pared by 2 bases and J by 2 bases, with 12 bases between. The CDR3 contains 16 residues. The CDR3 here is CASSYSLTGNTGELFF. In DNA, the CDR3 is TGTGCCAGCAGTTACAGTCTGACTGGCAACACCGGGGAGCTGTTTTTT.

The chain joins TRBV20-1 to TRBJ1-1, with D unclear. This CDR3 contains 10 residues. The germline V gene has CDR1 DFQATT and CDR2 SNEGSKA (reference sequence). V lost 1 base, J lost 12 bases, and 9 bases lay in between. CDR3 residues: CSARGAGSFF. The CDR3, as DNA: TGCAGTGCTAGAGGGGCGGGATCTTTCTTT.

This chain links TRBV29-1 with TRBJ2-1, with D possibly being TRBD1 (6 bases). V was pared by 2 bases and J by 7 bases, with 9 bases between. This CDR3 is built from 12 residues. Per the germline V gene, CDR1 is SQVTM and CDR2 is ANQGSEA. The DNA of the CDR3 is TGCAGCGTTGAAAGGGGGTTGAATGAGCAGTTCTTC. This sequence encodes CSVERGLNEQFF.

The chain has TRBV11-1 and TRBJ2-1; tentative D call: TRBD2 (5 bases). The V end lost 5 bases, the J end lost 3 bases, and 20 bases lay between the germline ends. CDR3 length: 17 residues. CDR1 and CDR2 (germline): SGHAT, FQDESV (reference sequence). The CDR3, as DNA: TGTGCCAGCAGCCCGAAACGGACTCCCAGTCGCTACAATGAGCAGTTCTTC. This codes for CASSPKRTPSRYNEQFF.

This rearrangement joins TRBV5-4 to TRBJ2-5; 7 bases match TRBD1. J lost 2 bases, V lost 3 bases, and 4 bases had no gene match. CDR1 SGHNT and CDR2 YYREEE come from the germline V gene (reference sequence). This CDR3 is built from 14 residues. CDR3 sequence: CASSSDRVQETQYF. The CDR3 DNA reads TGTGCCAGCAGCTCAGACAGGGTACAAGAGACCCAGTACTTC. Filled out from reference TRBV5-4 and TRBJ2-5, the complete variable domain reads ETGVTQSPTHLIKTRGQQVTLRCSSQSGHNTVSWYQQALGQGPQFIFQYYREEENGRGNFPPRFSGLQFPNYSSELNVNALELDDSALYLCASSSDRVQETQYFGPGTRLLVL.

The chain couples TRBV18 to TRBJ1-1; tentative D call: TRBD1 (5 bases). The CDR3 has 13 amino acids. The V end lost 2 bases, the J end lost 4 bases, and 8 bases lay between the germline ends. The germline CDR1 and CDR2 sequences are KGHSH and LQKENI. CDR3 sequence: CASSPSGITEAFF. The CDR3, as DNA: TGTGCCAGCTCACCATCAGGGATCACTGAAGCTTTCTTT.

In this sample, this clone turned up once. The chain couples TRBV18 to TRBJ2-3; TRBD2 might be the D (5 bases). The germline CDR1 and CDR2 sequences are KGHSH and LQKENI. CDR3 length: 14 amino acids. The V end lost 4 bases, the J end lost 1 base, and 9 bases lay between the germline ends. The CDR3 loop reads CASSLILGTDTQYF. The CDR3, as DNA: TGTGCCAGCTCACTGATACTAGGCACAGATACGCAGTATTTT.

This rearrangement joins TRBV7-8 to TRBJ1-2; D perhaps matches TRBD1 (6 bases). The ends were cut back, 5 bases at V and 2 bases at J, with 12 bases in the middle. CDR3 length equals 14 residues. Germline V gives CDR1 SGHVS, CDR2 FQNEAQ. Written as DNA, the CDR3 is TGTGCCAGCAGCCACGGGACACACAACTATGGCTACACCTTC. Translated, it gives CASSHGTHNYGYTF.

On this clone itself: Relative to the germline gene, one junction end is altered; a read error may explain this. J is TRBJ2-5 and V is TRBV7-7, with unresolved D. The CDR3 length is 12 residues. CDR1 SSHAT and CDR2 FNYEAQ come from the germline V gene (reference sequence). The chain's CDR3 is CASSLAGETQYF. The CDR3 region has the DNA TGTGCTAGCAGCTTAGCTGGCGAGACCCAGTACTTC.

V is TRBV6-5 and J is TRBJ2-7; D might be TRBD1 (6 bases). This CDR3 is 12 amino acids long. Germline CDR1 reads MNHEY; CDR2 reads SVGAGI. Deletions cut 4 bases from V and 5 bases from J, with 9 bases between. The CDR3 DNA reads TGTGCCAGCAGTTCGACAGGCCACGAGCAGTACTTC. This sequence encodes CASSSTGHEQYF.

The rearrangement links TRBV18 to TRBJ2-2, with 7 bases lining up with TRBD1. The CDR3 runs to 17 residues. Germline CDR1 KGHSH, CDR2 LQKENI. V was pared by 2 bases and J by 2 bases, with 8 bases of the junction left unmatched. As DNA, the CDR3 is TGTGCCAGCTCACCAAATTTCGGGACAGACAACACCGGGGAGCTGTTTTTT. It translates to CASSPNFGTDNTGELFF.